The present TCR beta chain was sequenced within a study of molecular identifiers for immune sequencing clone quantification. Points from the study as a whole: Among about a million naive cells, as was reported, spiked Jurkat TCR RNA from one cell was detectable.

Germline values: CDR1 MNHEY, CDR2 SVGEGT. The CDR3 runs 15 residues. V lost 0 bases to trimming and J lost 8 bases, with 16 bases between them. This clonotype was counted a few times. Its antigen is unknown. Between 20,000 and 1,000,000 sorted cells, with 10%, 30% or 50% RNA, yielded naive CD8 libraries. In preparing bulk TCR libraries, previously described methods and listed TCR primers were used. TCRdb reanalysed the PCR reads using MiXCR and keeps one entry per CDR3 protein. Of over 600,000 distinct CDR3 sequences in the sample, 15% to 20% were seen once. This chain connects TRBV6-2 or TRBV6-3 to TRBJ1-2; D is unclear. This clonotype was sampled from a human donor in good health. Some libraries in this study had Jurkat cell RNA spiked in. The specimen sequenced was naive CD8+ T cells from blood, with Jurkat cell RNA spiked in. Indicated subset: FACS-sorted CD8+CD4-CCR7+CD45RA+ naive T cells. CDR3 bases: TGTGCCAGCAGTTACTCTTTCGACATTCAAACGGGCTACACCTTC. Protein product: CASSYSFDIQTGYTF.